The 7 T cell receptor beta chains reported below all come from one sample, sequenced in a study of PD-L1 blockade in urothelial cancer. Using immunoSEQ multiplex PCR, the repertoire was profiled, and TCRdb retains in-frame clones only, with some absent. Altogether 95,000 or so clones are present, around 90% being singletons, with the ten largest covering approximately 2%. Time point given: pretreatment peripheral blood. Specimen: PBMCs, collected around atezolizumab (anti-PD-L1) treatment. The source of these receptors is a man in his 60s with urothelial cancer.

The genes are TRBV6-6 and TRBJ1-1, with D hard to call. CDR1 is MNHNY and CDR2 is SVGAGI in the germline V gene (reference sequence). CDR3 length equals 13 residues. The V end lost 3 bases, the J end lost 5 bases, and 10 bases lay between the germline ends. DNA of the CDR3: TGTGCCAGCAGTTATAAAAGGGAGACTGAAGCTTTCTTT. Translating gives CASSYKRETEAFF.

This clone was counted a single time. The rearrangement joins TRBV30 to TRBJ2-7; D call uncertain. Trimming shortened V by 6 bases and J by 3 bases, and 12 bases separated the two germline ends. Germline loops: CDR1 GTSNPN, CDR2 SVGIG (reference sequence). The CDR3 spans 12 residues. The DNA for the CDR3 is TGTGCCTGTACTACCTCCAGCTACGAGCAGTACTTC. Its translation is CACTTSSYEQYF.

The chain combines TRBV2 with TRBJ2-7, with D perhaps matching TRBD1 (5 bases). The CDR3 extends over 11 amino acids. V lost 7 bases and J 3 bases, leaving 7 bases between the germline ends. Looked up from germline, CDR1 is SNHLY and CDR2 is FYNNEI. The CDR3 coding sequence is TGTGCCAGCAAGACAGTCTACGAGCAGTACTTC. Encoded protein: CASKTVYEQYF.

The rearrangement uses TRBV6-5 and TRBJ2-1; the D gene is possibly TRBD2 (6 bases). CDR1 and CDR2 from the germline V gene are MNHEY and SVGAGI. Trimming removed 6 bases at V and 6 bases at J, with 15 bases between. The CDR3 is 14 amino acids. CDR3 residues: CASSLTRGGNEQFF. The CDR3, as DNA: TGTGCCAGCAGCCTGACACGGGGAGGCAATGAGCAGTTCTTC.

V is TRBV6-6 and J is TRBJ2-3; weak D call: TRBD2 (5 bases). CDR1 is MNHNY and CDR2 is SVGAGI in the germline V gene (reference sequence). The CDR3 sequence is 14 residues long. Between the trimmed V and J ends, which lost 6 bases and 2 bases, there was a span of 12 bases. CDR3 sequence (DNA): TGTGCCAGCAGGGGAGCCCAGAACACAGATACGCAGTATTTT. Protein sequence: CASRGAQNTDTQYF.

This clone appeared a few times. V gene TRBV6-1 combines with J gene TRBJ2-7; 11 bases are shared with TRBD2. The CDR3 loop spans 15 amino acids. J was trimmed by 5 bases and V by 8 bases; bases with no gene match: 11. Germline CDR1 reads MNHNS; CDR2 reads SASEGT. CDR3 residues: CASGLPLAGENEQYF. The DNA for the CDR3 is TGTGCCAGCGGACTCCCACTAGCGGGAGAGAACGAGCAGTACTTC.

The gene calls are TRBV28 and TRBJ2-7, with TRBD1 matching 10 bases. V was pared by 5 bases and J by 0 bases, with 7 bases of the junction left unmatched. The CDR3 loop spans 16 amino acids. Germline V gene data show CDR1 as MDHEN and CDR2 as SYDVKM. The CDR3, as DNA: TGTGCCAGCAGTGCCGGGACAGGGGCCTCCTCCTACGAGCAGTACTTC. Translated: CASSAGTGASSYEQYF.